This T cell receptor (beta chain) stems from a study of OX40 agonist ivuxolimab in advanced cancers. Broadly, across the study: Ivuxolimab, which targeted the costimulatory receptor OX40 (CD134), was an agonistic, fully human IgG2 monoclonal antibody. Patients were allowed to have had prior anti-PD-1, anti-PD-L1 or anti-CTLA-4 therapy, and around 40% of the dose-escalation patients had previously received checkpoint inhibitors. The point of sequencing TCRbeta in the periphery was to test whether ivuxolimab changed TCR sequence diversity and drove clonal T-cell expansion. In the dose-escalation cohort, 82.7% of patients were male, and the mean age was 60 years with a range of about 20 to 79. Partial responses were achieved by three dose-escalation patients, of whom one had hepatocellular carcinoma and two had cutaneous melanoma. Intravenous ivuxolimab was administered to patients every 2 weeks at six dose levels: 0.01, 0.1, 0.3, 1.5, 3 and 10 mg/kg. The monotherapy dose-escalation portion (N ≈ 57 patients) of the phase I ivuxolimab trial is reported in the paper. Of the approximately 54 dose-escalation patients, hepatocellular carcinoma was present in some 19, melanoma in about 15, renal cell carcinoma in 9 and head and neck cancer in 9.

Genomic DNA was extracted from sorted cells for sequencing of the TCRbeta CDR3 region. TCRbeta CDR3 regions were sequenced using the immunoSEQ Assay. Here the immuneACCESS table is served through TCRdb, limited to in-frame sequences with V and J called. Missing clones are a known gap in these copies; in checked studies unresolved V genes cover under half, and the rest lacks a known reason. The sample includes about 79,000 clones, with approximately 94% observed a single time. Together, the top ten hold about 10% of the sample. General conclusions and limits of the study: Antigen specificity was not determined for the clonally expanded peripheral T cells. Low levels of normalized T-cell clonal expansion were also seen in some patients who did not respond. On average, CD8+ T cells showed more expanded clones than CD4+ T cells after ivuxolimab. In partial responders in the 0.1-3.0 mg/kg groups, normalized peripheral clonal expansion was found to be among the lowest, especially among CD8+ T cells. At doses from 0.1 to 3.0 mg/kg, clonal expansion was seen in both CD4+ and CD8+ blood T cells between baseline and week 6.

Comments on this clone: The target of this receptor is not known. No clone much larger than this one lies a single base away; base qualities are absent.

Reading from cysteine to phenylalanine, the CDR3 counts 15 amino acids. Only the CDR3 portion is preserved as DNA: 45 bases, with reading frame beginning at the first base. V lost 9 bases and J lost 3 bases, and the count of bases not matched to a germline gene is 10. Taken from the germline V gene (reference sequence), the CDR1 and CDR2 loops are LNHDA and SQIVND. Patients with a history of autoimmune disease or receiving systemic immunosuppression were excluded from the trial. Peripheral blood for TCR sequencing was collected from all dose cohorts at baseline, on cycle 4 day 1, and on cycle 7 day 1. Samples came from an open-label, multicenter, first-in-human phase I dose-escalation trial of ivuxolimab. Adults with locally advanced or metastatic melanoma, renal cell carcinoma, hepatocellular carcinoma or head and neck squamous cell carcinoma were enrolled in the trial. Before TCR sequencing, CD4+ and CD8+ T cells were separately sorted from peripheral blood.

This TCR was recovered from an adult with an advanced solid tumor such as melanoma, head and neck, liver or kidney cancer. The input for sequencing was CD4+ or CD8+ T cells sorted from blood, taken in a trial of the OX40 agonist ivuxolimab. The V and J segments used are TRBV19 and TRBJ2-1; TRBD1 agrees with 8 junctional bases. The nucleotide sequence is given as TGTGCCAGCAGTCCGGGACAGGCATTCTACAATGAGCAGTTCTTC. Protein translation: CASSPGQAFYNEQFF.